A selection of T cell receptor beta chains follows, all from one sample in a study of beta chain features in type 1 diabetes. Only in-frame clones appear in the TCRdb table, and some are missing; sequencing was by immunoSEQ multiplex PCR. There are around 300,000 clones in the sample; about 8.5% occur only once, and approximately 1% lies in the top ten. The specimen sequenced was central memory CD4+ T cells from blood. Receptors originate from a woman in her late teens or twenties in good health. CDR3s include the opening cysteine and the closing phenylalanine or tryptophan. A D gene is named only where the DNA matches it firmly. Expanded clones are given a class, and other clones once, few, many or no size at all.

v_call,j_call,clone_size,d_call,cdr3_aa,cdr3_nt
TRBV5-1,TRBJ1-2,few,TRBD1,CASSLGTGPYDGYTF,TGCGCCAGCAGCTTGGGGACAGGACCCTATGATGGCTACACCTTC
TRBV6-1,TRBJ1-5,NA,NA,CASSNPGTVWNQHF,TGTGCCAGCAGCAACCCCGGGACGGTATGGAACCAGCATTTT
TRBV7-2,TRBJ2-5,NA,TRBD2,CASSPTWTSVLRAETQYF,TGTGCCAGCAGCCCCACGTGGACTAGCGTCCTGAGGGCAGAGACCCAGTACTTC
TRBV6-4,TRBJ2-1,few,NA,CASRGGNEQFF,TGTGCCAGCAGGGGCGGGAATGAGCAGTTCTTC
TRBV27,TRBJ1-2,few,NA,CASSLGQYTGYTF,TGTGCCAGCAGTCTAGGGCAGTATACTGGCTACACCTTC
TRBV7-8,TRBJ1-6,NA,NA,CASSFKAGSYNSPLHF,TGTGCCAGCAGCTTTAAGGCGGGCTCCTATAATTCACCCCTCCACTTT
TRBV29-1,TRBJ1-1,NA,NA,CSVVPTGWGNTEAFF,TGCAGCGTTGTCCCTACAGGGTGGGGGAACACTGAAGCTTTCTTT
TRBV18,TRBJ1-1,few,TRBD1,CASSQRDSRNTEAFF,TGTGCCAGCTCTCAGAGGGACAGTAGGAACACTGAAGCTTTCTTT
TRBV5-1,TRBJ1-2,NA,NA,CASSVGESPYGYTF,TGCGCCAGCAGTGTGGGAGAGTCTCCCTATGGCTACACCTTC
TRBV6-1,TRBJ1-1,few,NA,CASSGPRAFF,TGTGCCAGCTCCGGGCCCCGGGCTTTCTTT
TRBV28,TRBJ1-1,few,NA,CASSSAGSWPNTEAFF,TGTGCCAGCAGTTCGGCAGGGTCATGGCCGAACACTGAAGCTTTCTTT
TRBV6-1,TRBJ2-2,few,TRBD1,CASRGQGARNGELFF,TGTGCCAGCAGGGGACAGGGGGCTAGGAACGGGGAGCTGTTTTTT
TRBV7-2,TRBJ1-6,NA,NA,CASSLQGGSPLHF,TGTGCCAGCAGCTTACAGGGCGGGTCACCCCTCCACTTT
TRBV7-2,TRBJ2-5,few,TRBD1,CASSLTGGKTQYF,TGTGCCAGCAGCTTGACAGGGGGAAAGACCCAGTACTTC
TRBV19,TRBJ1-1,many,NA,CASSREGQDEAFF,TGTGCCAGTAGTAGGGAGGGTCAAGACGAAGCTTTCTTT
TRBV5-1,TRBJ1-1,few,NA,CASSGDGNTEAFF,TGCGCCAGCAGCGGGGACGGGAACACTGAAGCTTTCTTT
TRBV7-9,TRBJ2-5,few,TRBD2,CASSLLAGVVETQYF,TGTGCCAGCAGCTTACTAGCGGGAGTGGTAGAGACCCAGTACTTC
TRBV30,TRBJ2-2,NA,NA,CAWRGGASTGELFF,TGTGCCTGGAGAGGGGGAGCGTCCACCGGGGAGCTGTTTTTT
TRBV6-5,TRBJ1-6,few,TRBD1,CASSYNRDRLNSPLHF,TGTGCCAGCAGTTACAATAGGGACAGGTTAAATTCACCCCTCCACTTT
TRBV4-3,TRBJ2-5,NA,NA,CASSPAGVTQYF,TGCGCCAGCAGCCCAGCCGGGGTGACCCAGTACTTC
TRBV6-5,TRBJ1-5,NA,NA,CASSSPRENQPQHF,TGTGCCAGCAGTTCCCCCAGGGAGAATCAGCCCCAGCATTTT
TRBV28,TRBJ2-5,NA,NA,CASSSVGVETQYF,TGTGCCAGCAGTTCCGTAGGGGTGGAGACCCAGTACTTC
TRBV4-1,TRBJ1-2,many,NA,CASSQDGSYGYTF,TGCGCCAGCAGCCAAGATGGCAGCTATGGCTACACCTTC
TRBV6-5,TRBJ2-4,few,TRBD2,CASSAWGRGNIQYF,TGTGCCAGCAGTGCTTGGGGGAGGGGAAACATTCAGTACTTC
TRBV7-9,TRBJ1-2,few,NA,CASSLLREGGYTF,TGTGCCAGCAGCTTGTTGAGGGAGGGTGGCTACACCTTC
TRBV9,TRBJ1-1,few,NA,CASSATLTENTEAFF,TGTGCCAGCAGCGCGACCTTGACAGAGAACACTGAAGCTTTCTTT
TRBV4-1,TRBJ1-5,many,TRBD1,CASSPQGQGMDQPQHF,TGCGCCAGCAGCCCCCAGGGACAGGGAATGGATCAGCCCCAGCATTTT
TRBV4-3,TRBJ2-1,few,NA,CASSQEVDLGSSYNEQFF,TGCGCCAGCAGCCAAGAGGTGGATTTGGGAAGCTCCTACAATGAGCAGTTCTTC
TRBV7-2,TRBJ1-1,few,NA,CASRNTGYTEAFF,TGTGCCAGCAGGAATACAGGGTACACTGAAGCTTTCTTT
TRBV6-1,TRBJ1-4,NA,NA,CASRQGPTNEKLFF,TGTGCCAGCAGGCAGGGACCCACTAATGAAAAACTGTTTTTT
TRBV6-5,TRBJ2-7,few,NA,CASIRKNSYEQYF,TGTGCCAGCATCCGGAAAAACTCCTACGAGCAGTACTTC
TRBV2,TRBJ2-2,once,NA,CASKRTVANTGELFF,TGTGCCAGCAAGCGGACAGTCGCGAACACCGGGGAGCTGTTTTTT
TRBV15,TRBJ2-3,few,NA,CATSGGLTDTQYF,TGTGCCACCAGCGGGGGGCTCACAGATACGCAGTATTTT
TRBV9,TRBJ1-1,NA,NA,CASSIQGGNTEAFF,TGTGCCAGCAGCATACAGGGAGGGAACACTGAAGCTTTCTTT
TRBV6-1,TRBJ1-5,NA,NA,CASSEALGGGNQPQHF,TGTGCCAGCAGTGAAGCGCTTGGGGGCGGCAATCAGCCCCAGCATTTT
TRBV7-9,TRBJ2-7,many,TRBD2,CASSSGREKAYEQYF,TGTGCCAGCAGCTCAGGGCGGGAGAAGGCCTACGAGCAGTACTTC
TRBV7-6,TRBJ2-7,few,NA,CASSNTNEQYF,TGTGCCAGCAGTAATACGAACGAGCAGTACTTC